This T cell receptor beta chain derives from a study of T-cell memory formation after mild COVID-19. Study at large: In these data, TCR clusters were largely donor specific.

Whole-study findings and limits: Clones contracting day 15 to 85 were balanced CD4/CD8; later expanders leaned CD4+.

Each CDR3 protein is one row after TCRdb ran MiXCR on the 5' RACE reads. The top ten clones hold 9% to 15% of a sample with around 440,000 distinct CDR3 sequences, 18% of them seen once. The V and J ends lost 0 bases and 5 bases, in that order; junction bases with no gene match: 13. This CDR3 contains 18 residues. Details on this clonotype: Its antigen is as yet unknown.

The chain employs TRBV23-1 and TRBJ1-5; 7 bases line up with TRBD1. TRBV23-1 is sorted into the ORF group, with uncertain function. Sequencing was performed on PBMCs or a T cell subset sorted from them (not recorded which). The receptor was isolated from an adult woman who had mild COVID-19 (a few samples of this study predate the infection). Cell type and time point are not known. The CDR3 nucleotides read TGCGCCAGCAGTCAATCGGGCCACCGGGACAGAGGCGATCAGCCCCAGCATTTT. This sequence encodes CASSQSGHRDRGDQPQHF.